This T cell receptor (beta chain) emerged from a study of T cells in Graves' hyperthyroidism and ophthalmopathy. Study summary: Peripheral blood draws took place at initial diagnosis, ahead of any treatment. Study outcomes and limitations: Stable hyperthyroidism was told apart from ophthalmopathy by a model built on 13 V-J features. Model output signaled ophthalmopathy a median roughly 6 months ahead of onset. Most expanded thyroid clonotypes above 0.001 recurred in blood.

This clonotype was seen many times. What it binds is not known. Researchers took RNA transcripts and amplified the TCR beta CDR3 regions from them. The TCR CDR3 first-round RT-PCR relied on the HTBI primer set. TCRdb reprocessed the multiplex PCR reads with MiXCR, giving one entry per CDR3 protein. The profile shows around 560,000 distinct CDR3 sequences, around 17% of them singletons. Trimming stripped 5 bases from V and 3 bases from J, with 14 bases between. Germline V lookup: CDR1 DFQATT, CDR2 SNEGSKA (reference sequence). CDR3 size: 13 residues. V and J are TRBV20-1 and TRBJ2-7, with D maybe TRBD1 (6 bases). The sample taken for sequencing was blood. The clonotype originates from a woman aged 18 to 35 with Graves' hyperthyroidism. As DNA, the CDR3 is TGCAGTGCTGATACGGGACACCACTACGAGCAGTACTTC. Translated: CSADTGHHYEQYF.